One sample yielded the 28 T cell receptor beta chains listed below, sequenced in a study of shared clonotypes between healthy human individuals (TCRdb year 2020). Receptor libraries were prepared by the immunoSEQ multiplex PCR assay. In its TCRdb copy, this immuneACCESS table keeps in-frame sequences only and misses some clones. Where compared with another copy, unresolved V genes explain less than half of these, and the others have no known cause. This sample gives roughly 1,500,000 clones in total; 95% to 99% of them show up just once. 0.4% to 0.55% of the sample is taken by the ten largest. Input material: naive CD4+ T cells sorted from blood. The cell subset or site label, read with the paper, signifies: CD45RA+ positively selected. All receptors derive from a man aged 25 to 40 in good health.

The rearrangement uses TRBV9 and TRBJ2-7; 14 positions match TRBD2. The CDR3 runs 15 residues. V trimming: 4 bases; J trimming: 3 bases; junction bases outside the gene matches: 3. Per germline, CDR1 SGDLS and CDR2 YYNGEE. The CDR3 region has the DNA TGTGCCAGCAGCCCAGGGACTAGCGGGAGCTACGAGCAGTACTTC. Protein: CASSPGTSGSYEQYF.

The V gene is TRBV29-1, the J gene TRBJ2-7; TRBD2 is a possible D gene (6 bases). Germline CDR1 reads SQVTM; CDR2 reads ANQGSEA. This CDR3 is 13 amino acids long. The ends were cut back, 3 bases at V and 1 base at J, with 10 bases in the middle. CDR3 bases: TGCAGCGTTGAGTCTAGCGTTTCCTACGAGCAGTACTTC. As protein: CSVESSVSYEQYF.

The gene calls are TRBV27 and TRBJ2-5, with 7 bases aligning to TRBD1. CDR3 length: 15 amino acids. V shed 3 bases, J shed 4 bases, and the junction held 8 bases outside the gene matches. Germline CDR1 MNHEY, CDR2 SMNVEV (reference sequence). CDR3 sequence reads: CASSFLQGIVETQYF. The CDR3 region has the DNA TGTGCCAGCAGTTTTTTACAGGGGATTGTAGAGACCCAGTACTTC.

This chain links TRBV7-6 with TRBJ2-1; D possibly matches TRBD1 or TRBD2 (7 bases each). The CDR3 loop spans 16 amino acids. Trimming shortened V by 6 bases and J by 6 bases, and 21 bases separated the two germline ends. Germline V CDR1 and CDR2: SGHVS, FNYEAQ. The DNA for the CDR3 is TGTGCCAGCAGTCAGCGTTACAGGGGAGGGTTCAATGAGCAGTTCTTC. Residues: CASSQRYRGGFNEQFF.

The chain carries TRBV27 and TRBJ2-5, with TRBD2 matching over 9 bases. This CDR3 has 16 amino acids. The V segment lost 5 bases and the J segment 1 base; nucleotides outside the gene matches: 8. Germline V gene sequence: CDR1 MNHEY, CDR2 SMNVEV (reference sequence). CDR3 sequence reads: CASSQRLAAFQETQYF. For the CDR3, the DNA is TGTGCCAGCAGTCAGAGACTAGCGGCTTTCCAAGAGACCCAGTACTTC.

This rearrangement joins TRBV9 to TRBJ1-3; 9 nucleotides agree with TRBD1. CDR1 is SGDLS, CDR2 YYNGEE, per germline. With V trimmed by 1 base and J by 3 bases, 5 bases remained unmatched. The CDR3 extends over 16 amino acids. The CDR3 bases are TGTGCCAGCAGCGTAAGCGGACAGGGGCTTGGAAACACCATATATTTT. Amino acids: CASSVSGQGLGNTIYF.

J is TRBJ1-5 and V is TRBV6-8; D gene ambiguous. CDR3 length: 15 residues. Trimming took off 3 bases at V and 0 bases at J, with 9 bases between the two ends. Germline V lookup: CDR1 MNHGY, CDR2 SAAAGT. The DNA for the CDR3 is TGTGCCAGCAGTTATGTGGGAAATAGCAATCAGCCCCAGCATTTT. Amino acids: CASSYVGNSNQPQHF.

The J gene is TRBJ2-1, the V gene TRBV29-1, with D unresolved. V shed 4 bases and J shed 7 bases, with 17 bases lying between them. The CDR3 covers 14 residues. Germline assignment: CDR1 SQVTM and CDR2 ANQGSEA. In DNA, the CDR3 is TGCAGCGTTGTTCCTCTGGGGATAGTTAATGAGCAGTTCTTC. Its translation: CSVVPLGIVNEQFF.

This clone was seen just once. The rearrangement links TRBV28 to TRBJ2-7; D perhaps matches TRBD2 (5 bases). The V end was cut by 7 bases, the J end by 3 bases, with 16 bases between. CDR1 MDHEN and CDR2 SYDVKM come from the germline V gene. The CDR3 has 14 residues. The chain's CDR3 is CASTRDPKLYEQYF. CDR3 nucleotide sequence: TGTGCCAGCACCCGGGATCCAAAACTCTACGAGCAGTACTTC.

As for this clone: This sample also contains other DNA sequences that code for the same CDR3. The V call is TRBV28, the J call TRBJ2-2; D ambiguous. This CDR3 spans 12 amino acids. Trimming took 3 bases from V and 6 from J, leaving 5 bases between them. CDR1 MDHEN and CDR2 SYDVKM come from the germline V gene. CDR3 bases: TGTGCCAGCAGTTTGATGGCCGGGGAGCTGTTTTTT. Translating gives CASSLMAGELFF.

The rearrangement uses TRBV5-4 and TRBJ1-4; tentatively, D is TRBD1 (5 bases). Germline CDR1 SGHNT, CDR2 YYREEE (reference sequence). The CDR3 spans 15 residues. Trimming removed 0 bases at V and 3 bases at J, with 9 bases between. The CDR3 reads CASSLAQGPNEKLFF. CDR3 bases: TGTGCCAGCAGCTTGGCCCAGGGCCCTAATGAAAAACTGTTTTTT.

This rearrangement joins TRBV11-2 to TRBJ2-5, with 9 bases fitting TRBD2. V trimming: 8 bases; J trimming: 3 bases; junction bases outside the gene matches: 4. Germline V gene lookup returns CDR1 SGHAT and CDR2 FQNNGV. CDR3 length: 13 residues. The CDR3 region is CASATSGKETQYF. The CDR3 DNA is TGTGCCAGCGCGACTAGCGGTAAAGAGACCCAGTACTTC.

The chain couples TRBV15 to TRBJ2-1; the match to TRBD2 covers 12 bases. The CDR3 runs to 19 residues. V gave up 0 bases and J gave up 8 bases; unmatched junction bases: 14. Germline V gene sequence: CDR1 LNHNV, CDR2 YYDKDF (reference sequence). The CDR3 sequence: CATSRDLPTSGSSRDEQFF. CDR3 bases: TGTGCCACCAGCAGAGATCTTCCGACTAGCGGGAGCTCAAGGGATGAGCAGTTCTTC.

CDR3 bases: TGTGCCAGCAGTGAAGGCGGGCAGGGGGTGCGGTCCTCCTACAATGAGCAGTTCTTC. It yields the protein CASSEGGQGVRSSYNEQFF. The rearrangement joins TRBV2 to TRBJ2-1; 7 positions match TRBD1. The germline gives CDR1 SNHLY, CDR2 FYNNEI. The V segment lost 1 base and the J segment 0 bases; nucleotides outside the gene matches: 12. The CDR3 length is 19 residues.

The rearrangement joins TRBV9 to TRBJ1-4; 10 bases fit TRBD1. V lost 3 bases and J lost 8; bases outside the gene matches: 13. Germline CDR1 is SGDLS and CDR2 is YYNGEE. The CDR3 has 17 amino acids. The DNA for the CDR3 is TGTGCCAGCAGCGGATACCCCCGGGACAGGGGACGCGAAAAACTGTTTTTT. Translation: CASSGYPRDRGREKLFF.

This clone appeared a few times. V usage is TRBV19 and J usage is TRBJ1-4; D is undetermined. Per germline, CDR1 LNHDA and CDR2 SQIVND (reference sequence). V gave up 7 bases and J gave up 0 bases, with 9 bases separating them. The CDR3 contains 14 residues. The CDR3 region is CASTGFATNEKLFF. The CDR3, as DNA: TGTGCCAGTACTGGGTTTGCAACTAATGAAAAACTGTTTTTT.

This rearrangement joins TRBV5-6 to TRBJ1-1, with TRBD1 identical over 7 bases. Germline V gives CDR1 SGHDT, CDR2 YYEEEE. The V and J ends lost 0 bases and 0 bases, in that order; junction bases with no gene match: 8. The CDR3 sequence is 17 residues long. The CDR3 region has the DNA TGTGCCAGCAGCTTGGACAGGGGACCTACGATGAACACTGAAGCTTTCTTT. This codes for CASSLDRGPTMNTEAFF.

The genes are TRBV5-1 and TRBJ2-3, with 10 bases that match TRBD1. Germline V gives CDR1 SGHRS, CDR2 YFSETQ. The CDR3 length is 18 residues. The ends lost 4 bases at V and 5 bases at J; junction bases unmatched: 16. The CDR3 region is CASSRHNLRDRGGDTQYF. CDR3 bases: TGCGCCAGCAGCCGGCATAACCTCCGGGACAGGGGTGGAGATACGCAGTATTTT.

Comments on this clone: One end of the junction is discordant with germline, which a read error may explain. The chain joins TRBV7-9 to TRBJ2-7; 11 positions agree with TRBD2. Germline-derived CDR1 and CDR2 are SEHNR and FQNEAQ (reference sequence). The CDR3 is made up of 18 amino acids. The CDR3 nucleotides read TGTGCCAGCAGCCCGCCACTAGGACTAGCGGGTGAAAGTGGGGTCGGGCACTTC. Translating it yields CASSPPLGLAGESGVGHF.

The gene calls are TRBV30 and TRBJ2-7, with TRBD1 identical over 8 bases. V shed 3 bases, J shed 1 base, and the junction held 2 bases outside the gene matches. The CDR3 has 13 residues. Germline CDR1 GTSNPN, CDR2 SVGIG (reference sequence). In nucleotides, the CDR3 is TGTGCCTGGAGACGGACAGGGTCCTACGAGCAGTACTTC. This encodes CAWRRTGSYEQYF.

The chain recombines TRBV19 with TRBJ1-2, with TRBD1 identical over 7 bases. J lost 5 bases, V lost 4 bases, and 7 bases had no gene match. The CDR3 is 14 amino acids. Germline loops: CDR1 LNHDA, CDR2 SQIVND (reference sequence). CDR3 nucleotides: TGTGCCAGTAGTACGCCGGGACAGAAATATGGCTACACCTTC. Its translation is CASSTPGQKYGYTF.

The chain recombines TRBV19 with TRBJ1-5; 7 nucleotides match TRBD1. In germline, CDR1 is LNHDA, CDR2 SQIVND (reference sequence). V dropped 2 bases and J dropped 2; count of bases not matched to a gene: 3. The CDR3 has 15 amino acids. CDR3 bases: TGTGCCAGTAGTATATTCGGACAGGGCAATCAGCCCCAGCATTTT. Translating gives CASSIFGQGNQPQHF.

This rearrangement joins TRBV28 to TRBJ2-7; D perhaps matches TRBD1 (5 bases). The CDR3 consists of 13 residues. The germline V gene has CDR1 MDHEN and CDR2 SYDVKM. V shed 1 base and J shed 3 bases, with 7 bases lying between them. The CDR3 loop reads CASSLLRGYEQYF. DNA for the CDR3: TGTGCCAGCAGTTTATTAAGGGGCTACGAGCAGTACTTC.

This chain connects TRBV7-9 to TRBJ1-5; the D is unclear. Germline V lookup: CDR1 SEHNR, CDR2 FQNEAQ (reference sequence). V lost 5 bases and J 2 bases, leaving 13 bases between the germline ends. The CDR3 runs to 15 residues. The CDR3 is CASSPAGSGNQPQHF. The CDR3 DNA follows: TGTGCCAGCAGCCCAGCAGGTAGTGGCAATCAGCCCCAGCATTTT.

This chain joins TRBV6-6 and TRBJ1-4; 7 positions match TRBD1. After removal of 6 bases from V and 12 bases from J, the junction contained 16 bases not matched to a gene. The CDR3 is 15 residues long. Germline V gives CDR1 MNHNY, CDR2 SVGAGI (reference sequence). The CDR3 bases are TGTGCCAGCAGATCACACCCTGATCCAGGGGGAGAACTGTTTTTT. It yields the protein CASRSHPDPGGELFF.

The chain is built from TRBV28 and TRBJ1-4; D unresolved. This CDR3 contains 15 residues. V was clipped by 5 bases and J by 6 bases, with 16 bases between them. Germline V CDR1 and CDR2: MDHEN, SYDVKM. CDR3 sequence (DNA): TGTGCCAGCAGTATGACGGCCAGGAGATATGAAAAACTGTTTTTT. Protein sequence: CASSMTARRYEKLFF.

The chain uses TRBV15 and TRBJ1-5; the D is unclear. The CDR3 has 15 amino acids. Per the germline V gene, CDR1 is LNHNV and CDR2 is YYDKDF (reference sequence). Between the trimmed V and J ends, which lost 5 bases and 3 bases, there was a span of 14 bases. CDR3 residues: CATSGLAVSNQPQHF. The CDR3 DNA follows: TGTGCCACCAGCGGCCTGGCGGTTTCCAATCAGCCCCAGCATTTT.

This rearrangement joins TRBV29-1 to TRBJ2-5, with TRBD1 identical over 7 bases. Germline CDR1 is SQVTM and CDR2 is ANQGSEA. With 6 bases clipped from V and 0 bases from J, the junction kept 10 bases outside the gene matches. CDR3 length: 15 residues. CDR3 loop: CSVRTGTEYQETQYF. The CDR3 DNA reads TGCAGCGTACGAACCGGGACAGAGTACCAAGAGACCCAGTACTTC.